The next 14 T cell receptor beta chains were all read from a single sample in a study of T cells in Graves' hyperthyroidism and ophthalmopathy. Amplification of TCR beta CDR3 regions used RNA as the template. TCR CDR3 underwent first-round RT-PCR with the HTBI primer set. MiXCR, applied by TCRdb to the multiplex PCR reads, yields one record per CDR3 protein. The sample holds under 500,000 distinct CDR3 sequences, roughly an eighth seen once. The sequenced sample was blood. The receptors originated from a man aged 45-65 years with Graves' ophthalmopathy.

This chain joins TRBV10-3 and TRBJ2-2; D remains unclear. This CDR3 comprises 14 residues. Trimming took off 7 bases at V and 4 bases at J, with 13 bases between the two ends. Germline V gene sequence: CDR1 ENHRY, CDR2 SYGVKD. The CDR3 DNA reads as TGTGCCATCAAGCCCAGGACCGGCACCGGGGAGCTGTTTTTT. Its protein is CAIKPRTGTGELFF.

There are many counts of this clonotype. J is TRBJ1-4 and V is TRBV12-3 or TRBV12-4, with 7 bases fitting TRBD1. The V gene end was trimmed by 4 bases and the J gene end by 6 bases; junction bases not matched to a gene: 8. The CDR3 contains 15 residues. This CDR3 reads CASSSTGEGDEKLFF. The DNA for the CDR3 is TGTGCCAGCAGTTCTACAGGGGAAGGTGATGAAAAACTGTTTTTT.

The rearrangement uses TRBV20-1 and TRBJ2-7; D might be TRBD2 (6 bases). In germline, CDR1 is DFQATT, CDR2 SNEGSKA (reference sequence). This CDR3 is built from 13 residues. V gave up 3 bases and J gave up 0 bases, with 9 bases separating them. CDR3 DNA sequence: TGCAGTGCTAGGGCGGGAACCTCCTACGAGCAGTACTTC. Amino acid sequence: CSARAGTSYEQYF.

In this sample, this clonotype turned up many times. This chain connects TRBV7-9 to TRBJ1-4; D perhaps matches TRBD1 (5 bases). CDR1 SEHNR and CDR2 FQNEAQ come from the germline V gene (reference sequence). V shed 6 bases and J shed 4 bases, with 15 bases lying between them. CDR3 length equals 15 residues. This CDR3 is CASRDIRQGNEKLFF. The CDR3 DNA reads as TGTGCCAGCAGAGACATACGTCAGGGTAATGAAAAACTGTTTTTT.

Note on this clonotype: A much larger clone is a single base away; this may be a read error. V is TRBV9 and J is TRBJ2-3; D unresolved. V was cut by 3 bases and J by 0 bases, with 5 bases left in between. The CDR3 contains 13 residues. Germline values: CDR1 SGDLS, CDR2 YYNGEE. CDR3 region: CASSGASTDTQYF. The DNA of the CDR3 is TGTGCCAGCAGCGGTGCTAGCACAGATACGCAGTATTTT.

This clonotype was observed many times. This chain joins TRBV20-1 and TRBJ2-3, with a possible D match to TRBD2 (7 bases). Trimming cost V 3 bases and J 2 bases, with 21 bases left between them. The CDR3 runs 17 residues. Germline V gives CDR1 DFQATT, CDR2 SNEGSKA (reference sequence). This CDR3 is CSARTLGGGSFTDTQYF. CDR3 nucleotides: TGCAGTGCTAGGACCCTTGGGGGCGGGAGTTTCACAGATACGCAGTATTTT.

This clonotype was observed at least ten times. DNA of the CDR3: TGTGCCAGCAGTGTCGACAGAGGTGACTCTGGGGCCAACGTCCTGACTTTC. Amino acids: CASSVDRGDSGANVLTF. The V call is TRBV2, the J call TRBJ2-6; TRBD1 is a possible D gene (5 bases). The CDR3 is made up of 17 amino acids. The germline V and J ends were trimmed by 4 bases and 0 bases, with 13 bases remaining between them. The V gene's germline CDR1 is SNHLY and CDR2 FYNNEI.

The chain joins TRBV27 to TRBJ2-3; 10 nucleotides agree with TRBD1. After removal of 2 bases from V and 2 bases from J, the junction contained 4 bases not matched to a gene. Germline CDR1 is MNHEY and CDR2 is SMNVEV (reference sequence). The CDR3 runs to 16 residues. In nucleotides, the CDR3 is TGTGCCAGCAGTTTACAGGGACAGGGGAACACAGATACGCAGTATTTT. This translates into CASSLQGQGNTDTQYF.

The CDR3 sequence: CASSQQLAGEYEQYF. The CDR3 nucleotides read TGCGCCAGCAGCCAACAGCTAGCGGGAGAATACGAGCAGTACTTC. The chain is built from TRBV4-1 and TRBJ2-7, with 10 bases that match TRBD2. There are 15 residues in the CDR3. V trimming: 2 bases; J trimming: 4 bases; junction bases outside the gene matches: 5. Germline assignment: CDR1 MGHRA and CDR2 YSYEKL.

This clonotype was counted at least ten times. The V gene is TRBV16, the J gene TRBJ2-7, with D possibly matching TRBD2 (5 bases). This CDR3 contains 14 residues. Germline assignment: CDR1 KGHSY and CDR2 FQNENV. Trimming took 2 bases from V and 6 from J, leaving 14 bases between them. CDR3 nucleotide sequence: TGTGCCAGCAGCCAAGATAGAAGCGCGGGCGAGCAGTACTTC. Amino acids: CASSQDRSAGEQYF.

This clonotype was observed many times. The rearrangement uses TRBV28 and TRBJ2-2, with 12 positions matching TRBD2. V dropped 5 bases and J dropped 4; count of bases not matched to a gene: 5. This CDR3 region has 16 residues. Germline CDR1 is MDHEN and CDR2 is SYDVKM. The CDR3 DNA follows: TGTGCCAGCAGTCGGTCTAGCGGGAGGGCCACCGGGGAGCTGTTTTTT. Amino acids: CASSRSSGRATGELFF.

At least ten counts were recorded for this clonotype. J is TRBJ2-2 and V is TRBV18, with 7 bases that match TRBD2. In germline, CDR1 is KGHSH, CDR2 LQKENI. CDR3 length: 18 amino acids. J was trimmed by 0 bases and V by 3 bases; bases with no gene match: 10. CDR3 in amino acids: CASSPEGGSGSNTGELFF. CDR3 nucleotide sequence: TGTGCCAGCTCACCGGAAGGCGGGAGTGGATCGAACACCGGGGAGCTGTTTTTT.

The genes are TRBV20-1 and TRBJ1-4; 7 bases fit TRBD1. The ends lost 3 bases at V and 8 bases at J; junction bases unmatched: 12. Per germline, CDR1 DFQATT and CDR2 SNEGSKA (reference sequence). CDR3 length equals 15 residues. CDR3 sequence: CSASGQGVEEEKLFF. CDR3 bases: TGCAGTGCTAGCGGTCAGGGGGTAGAGGAAGAAAAACTGTTTTTT.

This clonotype was counted between two and nine times. V usage is TRBV11-2 and J usage is TRBJ2-6; 11 bases align to TRBD2. This CDR3 contains 16 residues. The J segment lost 2 bases and the V segment lost 6 bases, leaving 3 bases of the junction unmatched. CDR1 and CDR2 from the germline V gene are SGHAT and FQNNGV. Here the CDR3 reads CASSSGRATGANVLTF. The CDR3 coding sequence is TGTGCCAGCAGTAGCGGGAGGGCAACTGGGGCCAACGTCCTGACTTTC.